This T cell receptor (beta chain) emerged from a study of response to subunit inactivated influenza vaccine. Points from the study as a whole: Each seasonal influenza vaccination recruits few new T cells, the authors suggested.

CDR3 length equals 15 residues. CDR1 is SGHDT and CDR2 is YYEEEE in the germline V gene. V gave up 1 base and J gave up 5 bases, with 16 bases separating them. From the RT-PCR reads, TCRdb called clonotypes with MiXCR, one entry per CDR3 protein. This sample has 860,000 or so distinct CDR3 sequences, with approximately 22% found just once. Comment on this clonotype: Its matching antigen is unknown.

The V gene is TRBV5-6, the J gene TRBJ2-7; no clear D gene. The material sequenced was PBMCs from blood, taken about 5 days after vaccination. The clonotype comes from a man aged 45 to 65 who received an inactivated influenza vaccine. DNA for the CDR3: TGTGCCAGCAGCTTGTTCCTACCCCGGAGCCACGAGCAGTACTTC. Translating gives CASSLFLPRSHEQYF.